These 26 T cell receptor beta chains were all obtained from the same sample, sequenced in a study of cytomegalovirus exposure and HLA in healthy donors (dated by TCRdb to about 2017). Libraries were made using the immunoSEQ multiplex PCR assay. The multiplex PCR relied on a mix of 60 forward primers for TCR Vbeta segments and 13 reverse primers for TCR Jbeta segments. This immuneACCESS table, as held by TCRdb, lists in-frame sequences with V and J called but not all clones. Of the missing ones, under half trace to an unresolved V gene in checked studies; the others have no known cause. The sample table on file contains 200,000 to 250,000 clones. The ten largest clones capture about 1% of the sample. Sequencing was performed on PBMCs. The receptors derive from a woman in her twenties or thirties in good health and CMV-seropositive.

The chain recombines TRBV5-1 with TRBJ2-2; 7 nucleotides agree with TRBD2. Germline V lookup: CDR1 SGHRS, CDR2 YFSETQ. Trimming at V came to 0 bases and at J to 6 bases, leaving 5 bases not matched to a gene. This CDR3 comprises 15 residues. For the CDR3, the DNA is TGCGCCAGCAGCTTGGTGACTAGCAGCGCCGGGGAGCTGTTTTTT. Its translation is CASSLVTSSAGELFF.

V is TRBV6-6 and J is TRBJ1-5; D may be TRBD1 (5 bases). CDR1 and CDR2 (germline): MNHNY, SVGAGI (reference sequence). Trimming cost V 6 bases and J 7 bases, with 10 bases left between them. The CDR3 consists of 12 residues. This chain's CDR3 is CASRSQGQPQHF. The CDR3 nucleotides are TGTGCCAGCAGATCTCAGGGCCAGCCCCAGCATTTT.

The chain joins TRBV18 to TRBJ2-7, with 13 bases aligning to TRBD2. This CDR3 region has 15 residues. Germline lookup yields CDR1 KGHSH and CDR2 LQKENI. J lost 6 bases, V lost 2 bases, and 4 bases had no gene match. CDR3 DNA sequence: TGTGCCAGCTCACCAGGACTAGCGGGAGCCCTCGAGCAGTACTTC. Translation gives CASSPGLAGALEQYF.

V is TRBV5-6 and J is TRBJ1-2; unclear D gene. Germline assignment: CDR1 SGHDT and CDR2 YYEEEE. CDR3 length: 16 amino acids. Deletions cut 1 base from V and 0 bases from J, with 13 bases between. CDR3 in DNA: TGTGCCAGCAGCTTGTACCGGCAGGAAGCTAACTATGGCTACACCTTC. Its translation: CASSLYRQEANYGYTF.

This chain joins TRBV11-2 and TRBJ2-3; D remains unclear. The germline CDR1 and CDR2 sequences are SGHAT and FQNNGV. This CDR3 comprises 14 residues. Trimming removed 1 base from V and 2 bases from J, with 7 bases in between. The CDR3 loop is CASSLAVITDTQYF. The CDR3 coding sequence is TGTGCCAGCAGCTTAGCAGTGATCACAGATACGCAGTATTTT.

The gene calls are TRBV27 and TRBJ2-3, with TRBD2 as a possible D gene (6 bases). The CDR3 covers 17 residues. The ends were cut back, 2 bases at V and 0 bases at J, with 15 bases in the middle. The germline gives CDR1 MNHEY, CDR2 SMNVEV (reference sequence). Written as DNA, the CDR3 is TGTGCCAGCAGTTTAGGGGTCCTGGGAGGTAGCACAGATACGCAGTATTTT. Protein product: CASSLGVLGGSTDTQYF.

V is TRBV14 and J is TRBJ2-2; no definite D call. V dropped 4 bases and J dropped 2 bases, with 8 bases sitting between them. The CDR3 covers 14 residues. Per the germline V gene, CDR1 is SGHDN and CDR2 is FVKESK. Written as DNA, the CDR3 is TGTGCCAGCAGCCCTAACCTTAACACCGGGGAGCTGTTTTTT. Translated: CASSPNLNTGELFF. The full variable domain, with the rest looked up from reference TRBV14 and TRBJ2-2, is EAGVTQFPSHSVIEKGQTVTLRCDPISGHDNLYWYRRVMGKEIKFLLHFVKESKQDESGMPNNRFLAERTGGTYSTLKVQPAELEDSGVYFCASSPNLNTGELFFGEGSRLTVL.

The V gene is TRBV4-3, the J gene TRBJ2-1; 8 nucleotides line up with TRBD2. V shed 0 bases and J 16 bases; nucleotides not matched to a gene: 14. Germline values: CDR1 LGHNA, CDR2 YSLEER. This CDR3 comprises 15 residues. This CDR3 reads CASSQESRGGAGNFF. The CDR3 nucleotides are TGCGCCAGCAGCCAAGAAAGTCGGGGGGGAGCGGGAAATTTCTTC.

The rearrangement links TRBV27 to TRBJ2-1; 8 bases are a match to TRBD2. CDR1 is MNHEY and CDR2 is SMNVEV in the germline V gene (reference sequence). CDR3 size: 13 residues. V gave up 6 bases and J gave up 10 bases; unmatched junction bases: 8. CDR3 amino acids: CASSRPTGGEQFF. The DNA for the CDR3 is TGTGCCAGCAGCAGACCCACGGGAGGGGAGCAGTTCTTC.

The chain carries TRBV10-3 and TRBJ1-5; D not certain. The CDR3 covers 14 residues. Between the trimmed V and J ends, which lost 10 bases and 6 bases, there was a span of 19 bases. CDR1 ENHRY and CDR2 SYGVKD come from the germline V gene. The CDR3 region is CATSMSQVGQPQHF. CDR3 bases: TGTGCCACCTCAATGTCCCAGGTAGGTCAGCCCCAGCATTTT.

CDR3 in amino acids: CASSQGTGVFYEQYF. The CDR3 DNA sequence: TGTGCCAGCAGCCAAGGGACAGGGGTGTTCTACGAGCAGTACTTC. The chain couples TRBV4-2 to TRBJ2-7; 9 bases map to TRBD1. The CDR3 has 15 residues. Trimming removed 1 base from V and 3 bases from J; junction bases left unmatched: 4. Per the germline V gene, CDR1 is LGHNA and CDR2 is YNFKEQ.

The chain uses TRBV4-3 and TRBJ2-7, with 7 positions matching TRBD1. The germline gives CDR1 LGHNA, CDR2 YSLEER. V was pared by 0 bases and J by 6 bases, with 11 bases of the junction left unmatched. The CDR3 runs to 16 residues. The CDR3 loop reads CASSQDKGAMSLEQYF. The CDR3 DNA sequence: TGCGCCAGCAGCCAAGACAAGGGGGCGATGTCCCTCGAGCAGTACTTC.

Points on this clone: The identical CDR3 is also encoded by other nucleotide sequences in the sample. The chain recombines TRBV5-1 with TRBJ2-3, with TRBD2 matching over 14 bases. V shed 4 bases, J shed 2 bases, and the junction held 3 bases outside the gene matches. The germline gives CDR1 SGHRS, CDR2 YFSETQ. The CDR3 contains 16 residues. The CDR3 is CASSAGLAGDTDTQYF. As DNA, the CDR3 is TGCGCCAGCAGCGCGGGACTAGCGGGGGACACAGATACGCAGTATTTT.

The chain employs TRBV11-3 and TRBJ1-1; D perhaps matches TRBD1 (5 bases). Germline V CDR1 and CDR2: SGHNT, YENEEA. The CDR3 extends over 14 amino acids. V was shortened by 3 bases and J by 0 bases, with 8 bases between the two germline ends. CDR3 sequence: CASSFGGVNTEAFF. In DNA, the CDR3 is TGTGCCAGCAGCTTCGGGGGAGTGAACACTGAAGCTTTCTTT. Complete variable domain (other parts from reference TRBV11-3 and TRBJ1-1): EAGVVQSPRYKIIEKKQPVAFWCNPISGHNTLYWYLQNLGQGPELLIRYENEEAVDDSQLPKDRFSAERLKGVDSTLKIQPAELGDSAVYLCASSFGGVNTEAFFGQGTRLTVV.

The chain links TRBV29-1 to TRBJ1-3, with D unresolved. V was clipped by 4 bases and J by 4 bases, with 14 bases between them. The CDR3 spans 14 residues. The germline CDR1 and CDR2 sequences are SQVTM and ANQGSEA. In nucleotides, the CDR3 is TGCAGCGTTGCTTCACAGATCGCAGGAAACACCATATATTTT. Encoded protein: CSVASQIAGNTIYF.

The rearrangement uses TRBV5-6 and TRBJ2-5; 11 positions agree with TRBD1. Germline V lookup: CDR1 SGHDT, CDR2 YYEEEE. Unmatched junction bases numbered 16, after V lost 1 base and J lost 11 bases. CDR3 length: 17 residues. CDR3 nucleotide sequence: TGTGCCAGCAGCTTGCGGCTGGCGTCGGGACAGGGGGGAGAGCAGTACTTC. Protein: CASSLRLASGQGGEQYF.

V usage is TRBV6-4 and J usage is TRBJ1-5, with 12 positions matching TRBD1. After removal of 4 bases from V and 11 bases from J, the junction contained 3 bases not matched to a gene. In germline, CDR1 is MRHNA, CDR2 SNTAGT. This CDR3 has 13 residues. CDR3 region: CASSAGTGGSQHF. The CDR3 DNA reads TGTGCCAGCAGTGCCGGGACAGGGGGCTCCCAGCATTTT.

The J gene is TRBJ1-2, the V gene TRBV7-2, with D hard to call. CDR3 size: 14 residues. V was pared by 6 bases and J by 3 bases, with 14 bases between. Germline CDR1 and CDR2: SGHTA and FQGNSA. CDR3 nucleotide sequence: TGTGCCAGCAGTCGACGGCAGCAGGACTATGGCTACACCTTC. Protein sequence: CASSRRQQDYGYTF. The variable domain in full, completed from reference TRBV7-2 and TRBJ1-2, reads GAGVSQSPSNKVTEKGKDVELRCDPISGHTALYWYRQSLGQGLEFLIYFQGNSAPDKSGLPSDRFSAERTGGSVSTLTIQRTQQEDSAVYLCASSRRQQDYGYTFGSGTRLTVV.

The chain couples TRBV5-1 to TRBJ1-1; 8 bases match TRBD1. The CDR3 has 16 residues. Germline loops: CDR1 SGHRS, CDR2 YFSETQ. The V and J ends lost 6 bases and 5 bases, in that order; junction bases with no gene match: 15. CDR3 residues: CASTTMAGGAGTEAFF. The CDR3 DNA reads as TGCGCCAGCACCACGATGGCAGGGGGCGCGGGGACTGAAGCTTTCTTT.

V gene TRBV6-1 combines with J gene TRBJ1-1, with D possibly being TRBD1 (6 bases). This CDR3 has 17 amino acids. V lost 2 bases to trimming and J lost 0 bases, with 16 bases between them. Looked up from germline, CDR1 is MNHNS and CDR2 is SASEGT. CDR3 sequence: CASSERGGARMNTEAFF. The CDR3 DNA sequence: TGTGCCAGCAGTGAACGAGGGGGGGCGCGGATGAACACTGAAGCTTTCTTT.

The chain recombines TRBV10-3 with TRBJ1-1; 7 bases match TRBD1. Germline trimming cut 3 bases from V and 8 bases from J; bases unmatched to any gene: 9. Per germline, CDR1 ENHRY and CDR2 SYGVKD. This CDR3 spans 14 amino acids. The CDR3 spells CAISEAGTVGEAFF. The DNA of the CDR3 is TGTGCCATCAGTGAAGCCGGGACAGTGGGCGAAGCTTTCTTT.

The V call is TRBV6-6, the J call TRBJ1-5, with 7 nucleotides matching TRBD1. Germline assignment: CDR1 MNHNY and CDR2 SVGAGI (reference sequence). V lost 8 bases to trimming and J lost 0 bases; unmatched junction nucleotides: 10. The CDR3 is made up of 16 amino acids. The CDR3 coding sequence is TGTGCCAGCCTAGACAGGGTGGGATATAGCAATCAGCCCCAGCATTTT. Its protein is CASLDRVGYSNQPQHF.

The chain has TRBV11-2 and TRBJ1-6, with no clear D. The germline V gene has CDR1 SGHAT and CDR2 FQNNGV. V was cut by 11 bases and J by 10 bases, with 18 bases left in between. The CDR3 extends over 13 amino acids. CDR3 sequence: CASMKGVQSPLHF. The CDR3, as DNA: TGTGCCTCGATGAAGGGAGTGCAATCACCCCTCCACTTT.

In nucleotides, the CDR3 is TGCGCCAGCAGCTTAGAGACTAGCCAAATCTACAATGAGCAGTTCTTC. This translates into CASSLETSQIYNEQFF. The rearrangement links TRBV5-1 to TRBJ2-1; 7 nucleotides align to TRBD2. J was trimmed by 3 bases and V by 2 bases; bases with no gene match: 8. Germline V lookup: CDR1 SGHRS, CDR2 YFSETQ. The CDR3 extends over 16 amino acids.

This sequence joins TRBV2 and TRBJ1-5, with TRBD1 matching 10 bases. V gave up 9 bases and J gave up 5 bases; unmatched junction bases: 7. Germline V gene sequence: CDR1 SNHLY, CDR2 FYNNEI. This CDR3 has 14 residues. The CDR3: CASRDRGTYQPQHF. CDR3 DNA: TGTGCCAGTCGGGACAGGGGAACCTATCAGCCCCAGCATTTT.

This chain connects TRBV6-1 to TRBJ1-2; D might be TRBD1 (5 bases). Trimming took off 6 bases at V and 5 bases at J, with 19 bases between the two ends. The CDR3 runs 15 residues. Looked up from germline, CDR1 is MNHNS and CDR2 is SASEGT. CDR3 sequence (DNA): TGTGCCAGCAGATTAATCCCTCGGGGGATTTATGGCTACACCTTC. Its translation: CASRLIPRGIYGYTF.